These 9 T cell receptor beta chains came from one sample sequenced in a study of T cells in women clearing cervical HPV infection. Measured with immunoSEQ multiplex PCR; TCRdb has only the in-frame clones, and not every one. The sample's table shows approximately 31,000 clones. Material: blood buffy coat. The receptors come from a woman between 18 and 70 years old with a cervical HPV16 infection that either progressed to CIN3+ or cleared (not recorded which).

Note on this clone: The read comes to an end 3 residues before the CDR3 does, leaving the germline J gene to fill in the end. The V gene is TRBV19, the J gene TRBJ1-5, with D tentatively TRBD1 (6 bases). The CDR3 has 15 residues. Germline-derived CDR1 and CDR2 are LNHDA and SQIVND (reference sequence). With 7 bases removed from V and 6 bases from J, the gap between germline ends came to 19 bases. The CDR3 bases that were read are TGTGCCAGTAACACCCCAGGGGTGCGTCCTCAGCCC. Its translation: CASNTPGVRPQP. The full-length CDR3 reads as CASNTPGVRPQPQHF.

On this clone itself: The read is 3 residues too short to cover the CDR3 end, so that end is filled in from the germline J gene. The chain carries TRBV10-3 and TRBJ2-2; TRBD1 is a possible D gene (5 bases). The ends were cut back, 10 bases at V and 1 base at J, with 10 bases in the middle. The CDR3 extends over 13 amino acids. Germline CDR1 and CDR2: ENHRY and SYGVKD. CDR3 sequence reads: CATTGQNTGELFF. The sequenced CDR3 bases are TGTGCCACCACCGGACAGAACACCGGGGAG.

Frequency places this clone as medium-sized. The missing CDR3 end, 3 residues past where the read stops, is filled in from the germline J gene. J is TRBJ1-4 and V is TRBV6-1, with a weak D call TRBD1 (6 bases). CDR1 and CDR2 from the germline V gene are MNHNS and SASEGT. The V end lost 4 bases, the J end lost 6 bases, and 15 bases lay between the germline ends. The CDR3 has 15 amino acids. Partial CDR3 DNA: TGTGCCAGCAGTGTAGGACAGAGTGATCATGAAAAA. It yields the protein CASSVGQSDHEK. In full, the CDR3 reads CASSVGQSDHEKLFF.

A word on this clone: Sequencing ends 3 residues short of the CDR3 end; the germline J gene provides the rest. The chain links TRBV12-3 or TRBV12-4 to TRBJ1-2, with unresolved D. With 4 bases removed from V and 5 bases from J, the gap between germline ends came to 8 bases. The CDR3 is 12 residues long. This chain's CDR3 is CASSYQRYGYTF. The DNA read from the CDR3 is TGTGCCAGCAGTTACCAGAGATATGGC.

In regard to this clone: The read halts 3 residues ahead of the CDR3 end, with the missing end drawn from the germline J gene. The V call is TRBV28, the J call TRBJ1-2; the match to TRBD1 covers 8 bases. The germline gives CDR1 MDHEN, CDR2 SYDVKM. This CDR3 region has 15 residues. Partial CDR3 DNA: TGTGCCAGCATCAACGCGAGGGGTCAGGGGGCAGGC. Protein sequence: CASINARGQGAG. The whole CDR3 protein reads CASINARGQGAGYTF.

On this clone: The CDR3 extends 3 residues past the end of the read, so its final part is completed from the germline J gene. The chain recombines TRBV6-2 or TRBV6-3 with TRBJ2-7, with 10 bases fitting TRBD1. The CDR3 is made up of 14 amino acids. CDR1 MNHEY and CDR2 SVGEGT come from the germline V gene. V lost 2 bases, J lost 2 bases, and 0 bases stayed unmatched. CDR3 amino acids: CASSYGQGAYEQYF. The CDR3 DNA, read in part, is TGTGCCAGCAGTTACGGACAGGGGGCCTACGAG.

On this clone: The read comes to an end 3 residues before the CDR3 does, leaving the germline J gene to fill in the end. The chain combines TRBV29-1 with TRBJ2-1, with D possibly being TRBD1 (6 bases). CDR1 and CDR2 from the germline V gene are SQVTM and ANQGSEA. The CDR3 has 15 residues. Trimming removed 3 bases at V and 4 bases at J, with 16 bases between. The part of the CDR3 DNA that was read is TGCAGCGTTGATGCGTTGTGGCAGGGGTACAATGAG. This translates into CSVDALWQGYNE. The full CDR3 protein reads CSVDALWQGYNEQFF.

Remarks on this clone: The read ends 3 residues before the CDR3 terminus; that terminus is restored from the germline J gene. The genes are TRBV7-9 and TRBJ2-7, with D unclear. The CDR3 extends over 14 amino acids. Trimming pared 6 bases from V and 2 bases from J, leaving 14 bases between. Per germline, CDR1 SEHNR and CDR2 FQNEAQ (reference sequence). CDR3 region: CASSHKKAPYEQYF. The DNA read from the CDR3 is TGTGCCAGCAGTCATAAGAAGGCTCCCTACGAG. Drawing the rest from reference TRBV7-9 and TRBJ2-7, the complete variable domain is DTGVSQNPRHKITKRGQNVTFRCDPISEHNRLYWYRQTLGQGPEFLTYFQNEAQLEKSRLLSDRFSAERPKGSFSTLEIQRTEQGDSAMYLCASSHKKAPYEQYFGPGTRLTVT.

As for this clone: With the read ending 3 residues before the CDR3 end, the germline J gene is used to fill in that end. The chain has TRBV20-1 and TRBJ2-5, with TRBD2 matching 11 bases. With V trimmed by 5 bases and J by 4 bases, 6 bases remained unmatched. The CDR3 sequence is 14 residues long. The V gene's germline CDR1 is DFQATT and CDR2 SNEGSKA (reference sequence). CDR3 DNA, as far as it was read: TGCAGTGCTCCTCTTCTAGCGGGAGGAGAGACC. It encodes CSAPLLAGGET. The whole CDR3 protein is CSAPLLAGGETQYF.